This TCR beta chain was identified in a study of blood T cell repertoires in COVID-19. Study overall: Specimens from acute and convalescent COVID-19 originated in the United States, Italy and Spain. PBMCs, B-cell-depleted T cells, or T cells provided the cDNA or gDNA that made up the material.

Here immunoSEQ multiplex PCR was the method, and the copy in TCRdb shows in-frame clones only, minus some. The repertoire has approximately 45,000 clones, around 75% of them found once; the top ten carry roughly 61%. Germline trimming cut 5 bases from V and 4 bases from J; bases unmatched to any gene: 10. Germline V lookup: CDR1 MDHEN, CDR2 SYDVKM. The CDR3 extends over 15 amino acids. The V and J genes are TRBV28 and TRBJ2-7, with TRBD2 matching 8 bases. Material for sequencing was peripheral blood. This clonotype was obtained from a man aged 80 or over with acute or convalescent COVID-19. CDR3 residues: CASSAGGGSKYEQYF. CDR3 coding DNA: TGTGCCAGCAGTGCGGGGGGCGGGAGTAAGTACGAGCAGTACTTC.